The T cell receptor (beta chain) under discussion was sequenced for a study of blood T cell repertoires in COVID-19. V was shortened by 7 bases and J by 6 bases, with 12 bases between the two germline ends. CDR3 length: 11 residues. Germline assignment: CDR1 SQVTM and CDR2 ANQGSEA. The method was immunoSEQ multiplex PCR; TCRdb's version includes in-frame clones alone and lacks a portion of them. The data contain about 280,000 clones, 65% to 90% of them seen just once; the ten biggest clones take up roughly 13%. Source material: peripheral blood. The clonotype comes from a human donor in a cohort sampled during active COVID-19. V and J are TRBV29-1 and TRBJ1-2; D uncertain. The CDR3 is CSGLGADGYTF. In DNA, the CDR3 is TGCAGCGGTTTGGGTGCGGATGGCTACACCTTC.